This T cell receptor (beta chain) is drawn from a study of cytomegalovirus exposure and HLA in healthy donors. General study results and limits: Highest at DRB1 and lowest at HLA-C, TCR association rates differed among HLA loci in a later analysis. The likely origin of a cluster of highly shared sequence variants was a sequencing artifact. Many donors shared some public TCRs, even though most TCR sequences were rare.

Of note for this clone: Its antigen is unidentified.

The primer mix had 60 Vbeta and 13 Jbeta primers. Generated by immunoSEQ multiplex PCR, the TCRdb table keeps only in-frame clones and is missing some. The repertoire includes 100,000 to 150,000 clones, approximately 87% of them detected once, and roughly 20% sits in the top ten. Germline V gene sequence: CDR1 SEHNR, CDR2 FQNEAQ (reference sequence). This CDR3 has 14 amino acids. V lost 3 bases and J lost 4; bases outside the gene matches: 5. The V and J genes are TRBV7-9 and TRBJ2-7, with 8 bases aligning to TRBD2. This TCR came from a young man in good health and CMV-seropositive. Sequenced material: PBMCs. This chain's CDR3 is CASSFGGGLYEQYF. CDR3 DNA: TGTGCCAGCAGCTTCGGGGGGGGTCTGTACGAGCAGTACTTC.